The table lists the clone carrying this T cell receptor (beta chain) with many counts. What it binds is not known. This entry comes from a study of early T cells in non-severe SARS-CoV-2 infection. As for the study in general: Bulk RNA taken from unsorted whole blood was sequenced, leaving chains unpaired.

From germline, CDR1 is SGHTA and CDR2 FQGNSA. This CDR3 is 14 amino acids long. Trimming shortened V by 9 bases and J by 5 bases, and 17 bases separated the two germline ends. The study, taken as a whole, reports: Lookups in VDJdb leaned toward anti-spike CD8 responses and missed private and CD4 specificities.

The protocol attached unique molecular identifiers to individual cDNA molecules. TCRdb itself ran the 5' RACE reads through MiXCR, one entry per CDR3 protein. This table has 15,000 to 25,000 distinct CDR3 sequences, about 4.2% appearing once. What was sequenced was whole blood. V usage is TRBV7-2 and J usage is TRBJ1-3, with a tentative D call TRBD1 (6 bases). The receptor's source is an adult who was a healthcare worker with PCR-confirmed SARS-CoV-2 infection or an uninfected control (not recorded which). CDR3 sequence (DNA): TGTGCCAGTAGACAGGACACGAGGCGAAACACCATATATTTT. It encodes CASRQDTRRNTIYF.